Below are 8 T cell receptor beta chains sequenced from a single sample in a study of blood T cell repertoires in COVID-19. Produced via immunoSEQ multiplex PCR; TCRdb's table is partial and in-frame only. The sample carries fewer than 130,000 clones, approximately 79% recorded once. Material for sequencing was peripheral blood. The receptors originated from a woman at least 80 years old with active or convalescent COVID-19.

V usage is TRBV20-1 and J usage is TRBJ1-1, with D maybe TRBD1 (6 bases). CDR1 is DFQATT, CDR2 SNEGSKA, per germline (reference sequence). The CDR3 is 11 amino acids. The CDR3 is CGGVSHTEAFF. The CDR3 bases are TGCGGGGGCGTCTCGCACACTGAAGCTTTCTTT.

The V call is TRBV4-2, the J call TRBJ2-7; maybe TRBD2 (6 bases). The germline CDR1 and CDR2 sequences are LGHNA and YNFKEQ. The germline V and J ends were trimmed by 3 bases and 8 bases, with 17 bases remaining between them. CDR3 length: 14 amino acids. The CDR3 is CASSQAPSVLKQYF. CDR3 sequence (DNA): TGTGCCAGCAGCCAGGCCCCTAGCGTCTTAAAGCAGTACTTC.

This clone was found once. The chain employs TRBV19 and TRBJ2-1; 10 bases match TRBD2. Germline assignment: CDR1 LNHDA and CDR2 SQIVND (reference sequence). This CDR3 has 16 residues. V lost 5 bases to trimming and J lost 6 bases; unmatched junction nucleotides: 10. The CDR3 nucleotides are TGTGCCAGTAGTCCCGCTAGCGGGAGTAGGGGCAATGAGCAGTTCTTC. Encoded protein: CASSPASGSRGNEQFF.

J is TRBJ2-1 and V is TRBV5-6; no reliable D call. The CDR3 loop spans 12 amino acids. Between the trimmed V and J ends, which lost 4 bases and 9 bases, there was a span of 11 bases. The germline V gene encodes CDR1 SGHDT and CDR2 YYEEEE. CDR3 sequence (DNA): TGTGCCAGCAGCGCCTATGCGGCTGAGCAGTTCTTC. This translates into CASSAYAAEQFF.

The rearrangement joins TRBV2 to TRBJ2-2; 12 nucleotides line up with TRBD2. Germline V gives CDR1 SNHLY, CDR2 FYNNEI. The CDR3 is 15 amino acids. J was trimmed by 0 bases and V by 8 bases; bases with no gene match: 1. The CDR3 protein is CASRLAGANTGELFF. The CDR3 bases are TGTGCCAGCCGACTAGCGGGAGCGAACACCGGGGAGCTGTTTTTT.

The chain is built from TRBV10-1 and TRBJ2-2; a weak D match, TRBD1 (5 bases). The ends were cut back, 2 bases at V and 8 bases at J, with 15 bases in the middle. Germline CDR1 WNHNN, CDR2 SYGVQD (reference sequence). CDR3 length: 15 amino acids. CDR3 region: CASSEKGTGTGELFF. For the CDR3, the DNA is TGCGCCAGCAGTGAGAAAGGAACAGGAACGGGGGAGCTGTTTTTT.

The chain recombines TRBV19 with TRBJ2-3, with a weak D call TRBD2 (5 bases). The V gene lost 6 bases and the J gene lost 3 bases, with 16 bases spanning the gap. CDR1 and CDR2 from the germline V gene are LNHDA and SQIVND (reference sequence). The CDR3 has 15 amino acids. CDR3 in amino acids: CASRPGSEGTDTQYF. The CDR3 bases are TGTGCCAGTAGGCCGGGGTCCGAAGGAACAGATACGCAGTATTTT.

This rearrangement joins TRBV5-4 to TRBJ1-1, with unresolved D. Germline V gene data show CDR1 as SGHNT and CDR2 as YYREEE (reference sequence). V lost 3 bases and J lost 1, with 10 bases in between. This CDR3 has 14 residues. The CDR3 loop reads CASSSNSGNTEAFF. The CDR3, as DNA: TGTGCCAGCAGCTCCAACTCGGGGAACACTGAAGCTTTCTTT.